These 5 T cell receptor beta chains share one sample of origin, sequenced in a study of T cells in Graves' hyperthyroidism and ophthalmopathy. TCR beta CDR3 regions were amplified from RNA. A set of HTBI primers served as the primers for a first-round RT-PCR of the TCR CDR3. TCRdb re-called the multiplex PCR reads through MiXCR, storing one row per CDR3 protein. The sample holds hundreds of thousands of distinct CDR3 sequences, approximately 15% seen once. The sample was blood. These TCRs come from a woman aged 40 to 55 with Graves' ophthalmopathy.

V and J are TRBV28 and TRBJ1-1; D remains unclear. V was pared by 11 bases and J by 0 bases, with 13 bases between. The CDR3 spans 13 residues. Germline V gene sequence: CDR1 MDHEN, CDR2 SYDVKM. The CDR3 DNA reads TGTGCCGGTAACCGGGCCCTGAACACTGAAGCTTTCTTT. It yields the protein CAGNRALNTEAFF.

The chain is built from TRBV7-3 and TRBJ2-1, with D maybe TRBD1 (6 bases). The CDR3 is made up of 14 amino acids. V lost 5 bases, J lost 7 bases, and 15 bases lay in between. CDR1 SGHTA and CDR2 FQGTGA come from the germline V gene. The CDR3 here is CASSHDRMRNEQFF. For the CDR3, the DNA is TGTGCCAGCAGCCATGACAGGATGAGGAATGAGCAGTTCTTC.

This clonotype was detected many times. The chain combines TRBV12-3 or TRBV12-4 with TRBJ2-2; 8 bases are shared with TRBD1. After removal of 8 bases from V and 4 bases from J, the junction contained 3 bases not matched to a gene. The CDR3 contains 13 residues. This CDR3 reads CASGTGGTGELFF. For the CDR3, the DNA is TGTGCCAGCGGCACAGGGGGCACCGGGGAGCTGTTTTTT.

Many counts were recorded for this clonotype. The rearrangement joins TRBV11-2 to TRBJ2-7; 7 bases fit TRBD2. Germline CDR1 is SGHAT and CDR2 is FQNNGV. The CDR3 length is 15 residues. Germline trimming cut 0 bases from V and 4 bases from J; bases unmatched to any gene: 6. The CDR3 is CASSLDWLAVYEQYF. As DNA, the CDR3 is TGTGCCAGCAGCTTAGATTGGCTAGCGGTATACGAGCAGTACTTC.

This clonotype appeared a few times. The chain has TRBV10-3 and TRBJ2-7; 7 bases fit TRBD1. Germline loops: CDR1 ENHRY, CDR2 SYGVKD. This CDR3 comprises 13 residues. Trimming at V came to 7 bases and at J to 1 base, leaving 4 bases not matched to a gene. The CDR3 loop is CAINKQGSYEQYF. The CDR3 bases are TGTGCCATCAATAAACAGGGGTCCTACGAGCAGTACTTC.